This TCR beta chain was recovered during a study of T-cell memory formation after mild COVID-19. The length of the CDR3 is 16 residues. Germline-derived CDR1 and CDR2 are MNHNS and SASEGT. Trimming pared 5 bases from V and 10 bases from J, leaving 21 bases between. A single record per CDR3 protein comes from TCRdb applying MiXCR to the 5' RACE reads. The sample holds approximately 570,000 distinct CDR3 sequences, over 15% seen once. The sequenced sample consisted of PBMCs or a T cell subset sorted from them (not recorded which). This chain uses TRBV6-1 with TRBJ1-6; possibly TRBD1 for D (5 bases). This clonotype was sampled from an adult woman who had mild COVID-19 (a few samples of this study predate the infection). Cell type and time point are not known. The CDR3 sequence is CASSPDPRGRNSPLHF. CDR3 DNA: TGTGCCAGCAGTCCAGACCCCCGGGGCCGAAACTCACCCCTCCACTTT.